Listed here is a single TCR beta chain. This clone was seen once. Its antigen specificity is not known. The sample holds no much larger clone one base away, and base qualities are not on file. This specimen belongs to a study of blood T cell repertoires in COVID-19 (dated by TCRdb to 2019 to 2021). About the investigation overall: Samples from collaborators originated in the United States, Italy and Spain and spanned both the acute and convalescent phases of COVID-19. The repertoires were released in a freely available public database intended as a resource for research on the immune response to SARS-CoV-2. The prospective study material was composed of cDNA or gDNA derived from T cells, B-cell-depleted T cells, or PBMCs. The dataset comprised deeply sampled blood TCRbeta repertoires from subjects exposed to, actively infected with, or recovered from COVID-19. The samples were drawn from the first 160 participants of the ongoing ImmuneRACE study and from under 1,500 subjects provided by 6 global collaborators. A de-identified subject ID, COVID-19 status, age in years and sex were almost always included in the sample metadata. Where available, HLA class I and class II types were taken from metadata supplied by the sample provider and were not determined by assay-based typing.

Participants in the prospective study were enrolled through a virtual design, were aged roughly 18 to 100 years, and lived in roughly 24 United States geographic areas. In the prospective study, participants were assigned to cohorts based on the clinical history participants reported in a screening survey and a study questionnaire. Recovered participants in ImmuneRACE Cohort 3 were defined by two consecutive negative NP/OP PCR tests, clearance by a healthcare professional, or resolution of symptoms. Each participant in the prospective study had whole blood, serum and a nasopharyngeal or oropharyngeal swab collected by mobile phlebotomists. Prospective study participants could optionally give additional blood draws and questionnaires over an approximately two-month period. Blood samples from the prospective study were shipped frozen or at room temperature prior to DNA extraction. The CDR3 holds 12 amino acids from the cysteine to the phenylalanine. Just the 36-base CDR3 DNA is kept, in frame starting at base 1. The germline V gene supplies CDR1 SQVTM and CDR2 ANQGSEA. Trimming removed 6 bases from V and 7 bases from J, leaving 12 bases between the germline ends.

Overall results and qualifications from the work: The amount of clinical and demographic metadata varied by source and participant and was provided uncurated.

TCRbeta CDR3 regions were amplified from genomic DNA using the immunoSEQ Assay, a bias-controlled multiplex PCR. Processing in the source paper ran as follows. The number of nucleated cells in each sample was estimated by amplification of reference gene primers within the assay. To quantify the absolute abundance of each unique TCRbeta CDR3 rearrangement, sequence reads were collapsed and filtered. For each sample, productive Simpson clonality was calculated as the square root of Simpson's diversity index across productive rearrangements. What TCRdb holds here is the immuneACCESS table cut down to in-frame rearrangements. Part of the clones is not present; checked against another copy, under half of the missing clones reflect an unresolved V gene, and the others are unexplained. The V and J calls and clone size are taken from that table; D and trimming were inferred from the DNA. This sample lists hundreds of thousands of clones; 75% to 90% were detected once. 2% to 3% of the sample belongs to the ten largest clones.

This receptor was taken from a woman between 18 and 30 years old who had recovered from COVID-19. What was sequenced was PBMCs or T cells enriched from blood (not recorded which). The chain uses TRBV29-1 and TRBJ1-4; there is no confident call for the D gene. The CDR3 protein is CSVAQRSEKLFF. The nucleotides read TGCAGCGTGGCGCAGCGAAGTGAAAAACTGTTTTTT.